These T cell receptor beta chains were read from a single sample in a study of T-cell memory formation after mild COVID-19. TCRdb reprocessed the 5' RACE reads with MiXCR, giving one entry per CDR3 protein. Of a few hundred thousand distinct CDR3 sequences detected, less than 20% appear once; the ten largest clones hold roughly 21%. Input material: PBMCs or a T cell subset sorted from them (not recorded which). These receptors were collected from a man between 18 and 29 years old who had mild COVID-19 (a few samples of this study predate the infection). Cell type and time point are not known. Both conserved end residues are trimmed from each CDR3.

V gene: TRBV24-1; CDR3 protein: ATSALGGLHNEQF
V gene: TRBV6-2/TRBV6-3; CDR3 protein: ASSEGQDYGYT
V gene: TRBV6-2/TRBV6-3; CDR3 protein: ASTGGETQY
V gene: TRBV5-1; CDR3 protein: ASSFGDSHSYEQY
V gene: TRBV24-1; CDR3 protein: ATSETDRDPYNEQF
V gene: TRBV6-6; CDR3 protein: ASSYHPRQGGLIMYTEAF
V gene: TRBV15; CDR3 protein: ATSREASGGYTDTQY
V gene: TRBV5-8; CDR3 protein: ASSPGGGGSEAF
V gene: TRBV4-1; CDR3 protein: ASSLGQVKGVTKNIQY
V gene: TRBV7-7; CDR3 protein: ASSRLAGARETQY
V gene: TRBV12-3/TRBV12-4; CDR3 protein: ASSPTGIQETQY
V gene: TRBV4-3; CDR3 protein: ASSPEGDRVGGYT
V gene: TRBV5-1; CDR3 protein: ASSSRGASYEQY
V gene: TRBV29-1; CDR3 protein: SGAMGETQY
V gene: TRBV7-9; CDR3 protein: ASSTNSYSGASTDTQY
V gene: TRBV4-1; CDR3 protein: ASSPDRNGVYGYT
V gene: TRBV3-1; CDR3 protein: ASSQWDRAYGYT
V gene: TRBV20-1; CDR3 protein: SATETSVYEQY
V gene: TRBV5-1; CDR3 protein: ASSFLGGTSTDTQY
V gene: TRBV5-1; CDR3 protein: ASRFSRDGSYEQY
V gene: TRBV7-2; CDR3 protein: ATVPGWGIGEQF
V gene: TRBV7-2; CDR3 protein: ASSGSQGESQPQH
V gene: TRBV15; CDR3 protein: ATSRVDRAGYNEQF
V gene: TRBV29-1; CDR3 protein: SVQALTDTQY
V gene: TRBV7-2; CDR3 protein: ASSYGVRYEQY
V gene: TRBV4-2; CDR3 protein: ASSLGQGNEKLF
V gene: TRBV6-6; CDR3 protein: ASSDILRYGYT
V gene: TRBV5-5; CDR3 protein: ASSLGLAGEQF
V gene: TRBV6-6; CDR3 protein: ASNQRDTGELF
V gene: TRBV7-8; CDR3 protein: ASTDRVGTDTQY
V gene: TRBV7-6; CDR3 protein: ASSIKTGPTDTQY
V gene: TRBV6-2/TRBV6-3; CDR3 protein: ASRRQYEQY
V gene: TRBV29-1; CDR3 protein: SGVRTGGESLMY
V gene: TRBV5-1; CDR3 protein: ASSPDRRTLKYTEAF
V gene: TRBV20-1; CDR3 protein: SARIMGGRIDEQF
V gene: TRBV7-6; CDR3 protein: ASSLAGLEPYNEQF
V gene: TRBV3-1; CDR3 protein: ASSGQRGLASGYT
V gene: TRBV4-3; CDR3 protein: ASSQDGVLKETQY
V gene: TRBV7-6; CDR3 protein: ASSLRLAGEQY
V gene: TRBV2; CDR3 protein: ASRGLANTGELF
V gene: TRBV7-2; CDR3 protein: ASSLVRGLPSPLH
V gene: TRBV20-1; CDR3 protein: SASRGLAGRYEQY
V gene: TRBV24-1; CDR3 protein: ATSDGRHGYT
V gene: TRBV28; CDR3 protein: ASSDRSGPAEDNEQF
V gene: TRBV6-5; CDR3 protein: ASSYSWVPDQPQH
V gene: TRBV6-2/TRBV6-3; CDR3 protein: ASSPRLAGYPDTQY
V gene: TRBV4-1; CDR3 protein: ASTRGAGLNEQF
V gene: TRBV7-6; CDR3 protein: ASSSTARNTDTQY
V gene: TRBV4-2; CDR3 protein: ASSQESGQETQY
V gene: TRBV4-3; CDR3 protein: ASSQDGAGGTEAF
V gene: TRBV27; CDR3 protein: ASGASAEAF
V gene: TRBV11-2; CDR3 protein: ASSLDGGLIGPQH
V gene: TRBV5-6; CDR3 protein: ASSYDRPTDTQY